The rows below give T cell receptor beta chains drawn from one sample of a study of T cells in Graves' hyperthyroidism and ophthalmopathy. TCRdb fed the multiplex PCR reads into MiXCR, producing one record per CDR3 protein. The sample has approximately 610,000 distinct CDR3 sequences; over 15% are singletons. Sequencing was carried out using blood. All receptors derive from a young woman with Graves' hyperthyroidism. The CDR3 runs from the conserved cysteine through the conserved F or W. The D gene is left open where the match is weak. The listing skips clone size in some rows; elsewhere it reads once, few, many or a size class.

V	D	size	J	CDR3	DNA
TRBV4-1	NA	NA	TRBJ1-5	CASSPPDRPHQPQHF	TGCGCCAGCAGCCCGCCCGACAGGCCGCACCAGCCCCAGCATTTT
TRBV15	NA	few	TRBJ2-3	CATSGERTLGTDTQYF	TGTGCCACCAGCGGAGAAAGGACTCTCGGCACAGATACGCAGTATTTT
TRBV12-3/TRBV12-4	NA	few	TRBJ2-1	CASSHIGSGSNEQFF	TGTGCCAGCAGCCACATCGGGAGTGGTAGCAATGAGCAGTTCTTC
TRBV9	TRBD2	once	TRBJ2-5	CASSKAGSSGGETQYF	TGTGCCAGCAGCAAGGCCGGGAGCTCGGGGGGAGAGACCCAGTACTTC
TRBV20-1	TRBD2	few	TRBJ2-7	CSASGLAGGSAYEQYF	TGCAGTGCTAGTGGACTAGCGGGGGGTAGCGCCTACGAGCAGTACTTC
TRBV10-3	TRBD1	NA	TRBJ1-1	CAISDSGQGNTEAFF	TGTGCCATCAGTGATTCGGGACAGGGGAACACTGAAGCTTTCTTT
TRBV11-2	NA	many	TRBJ1-1	CASSLVTLMNTEAFF	TGTGCCAGCAGCCTCGTAACATTAATGAACACTGAAGCTTTCTTT
TRBV30	NA	NA	TRBJ2-7	CAWSVGGPYEQYF	TGTGCCTGGAGTGTCGGGGGCCCCTACGAGCAGTACTTC
TRBV6-2/TRBV6-3	NA	few	TRBJ2-3	CASRRGSTDTQYF	TGTGCCAGCCGACGCGGGAGCACAGATACGCAGTATTTT
TRBV20-1	TRBD1	many	TRBJ2-7	CSARRGQGWHEQYF	TGCAGTGCTAGACGGGGACAGGGATGGCACGAGCAGTACTTC
TRBV3-1	TRBD1	many	TRBJ1-2	CASSPQGASNYGYTF	TGTGCCAGCAGCCCTCAGGGGGCCAGTAACTATGGCTACACCTTC
TRBV20-1	NA	many	TRBJ2-3	CSASRGGGKTDTQYF	TGCAGTGCTAGCAGGGGCGGGGGAAAGACAGATACGCAGTATTTT
TRBV27	NA	many	TRBJ2-7	CASSLRGESYEQYF	TGTGCCAGCAGCCTCAGGGGAGAATCCTACGAGCAGTACTTC
TRBV2	NA	many	TRBJ1-5	CASSRNNQPQHF	TGTGCCAGCAGTCGGAATAATCAGCCCCAGCATTTT
TRBV5-1	TRBD2	many	TRBJ2-3	CASSFRPSGTTDTQYF	TGCGCCAGCAGCTTCAGGCCTAGCGGGACCACAGATACGCAGTATTTT
TRBV5-1	TRBD2	few	TRBJ2-1	CASSQTSGVEQFF	TGCGCCAGCAGCCAGACTAGCGGCGTTGAGCAGTTCTTC
TRBV19	NA	once	TRBJ2-1	CASTEGLRNEQFF	TGTGCCAGTACCGAAGGGTTGCGCAATGAGCAGTTCTTC
TRBV6-2/TRBV6-3	TRBD2	NA	TRBJ2-1	CASSFWGTSGTNEQFF	TGTGCCAGCAGCTTTTGGGGGACTAGCGGGACCAATGAGCAGTTCTTC
TRBV29-1	NA	many	TRBJ2-2	CSVSGPSNTGELFF	TGCAGCGTTTCCGGGCCCTCGAACACCGGGGAGCTGTTTTTT
TRBV11-1	NA	many	TRBJ2-5	CASSRGHTETQYF	TGTGCCAGCAGCCGTGGACATACAGAGACCCAGTACTTC
TRBV5-1	TRBD2	many	TRBJ2-7	CASSRAGLAGVEQYF	TGCGCCAGCAGCCGAGCCGGACTAGCGGGAGTCGAGCAGTACTTC
TRBV6-6	NA	many	TRBJ2-1	CASSYSAAYNEQFF	TGTGCCAGCAGTTACTCTGCAGCCTACAATGAGCAGTTCTTC
TRBV7-9	TRBD1	few	TRBJ1-2	CASSQPDRGPGYTF	TGTGCCAGCAGCCAGCCCGACAGGGGGCCTGGCTACACCTTC
TRBV12-3/TRBV12-4	NA	NA	TRBJ2-2	CASSWRNTGELFF	TGTGCCAGCAGTTGGAGGAACACCGGGGAGCTGTTTTTT
TRBV7-2	NA	many	TRBJ2-1	CASSNGQPVSYYNEQFF	TGTGCCAGCAGCAATGGACAGCCCGTCTCTTACTACAATGAGCAGTTCTTC
TRBV29-1	NA	NA	TRBJ2-1	CSVETGDYNEQFF	TGCAGCGTTGAAACGGGAGACTACAATGAGCAGTTCTTC